Following are 6 T cell receptor beta chains from one sample sequenced in a study of early stage breast cancer tumors. TCRdb's table, derived via immunoSEQ multiplex PCR, lists solely in-frame clones and lacks some. The table includes several thousand clones, over 55% detected once. Material for sequencing was normal breast tissue next to the tumor. Receptors originate from a person between 60 and 69 years old with breast cancer.

The CDR3 DNA reads as TGTGCCAGCAGCCCAGAACAGGGCAGGGAAGAAGCTTTCTTT. Encoded protein: CASSPEQGREEAFF. This chain links TRBV7-2 with TRBJ1-1; possibly TRBD1 for D (6 bases). The V end was cut by 5 bases, the J end by 8 bases, with 18 bases between. This CDR3 comprises 14 residues. The germline CDR1 and CDR2 sequences are SGHTA and FQGNSA.

The rearrangement links TRBV11-2 to TRBJ2-2; a possible D gene is TRBD1 (6 bases). The V and J ends lost 3 bases and 5 bases respectively, with 10 bases between them. Germline-derived CDR1 and CDR2 are SGHAT and FQNNGV. The CDR3 is 14 amino acids. CDR3 residues: CASSLGARTGELFF. CDR3 in DNA: TGTGCCAGCAGCTTGGGGGCGCGGACCGGGGAGCTGTTTTTT.

With regard to this clone: One end of the junction varies from germline; a read error may be responsible. Written as DNA, the CDR3 is TGTGCCAGCAGCTCGTGGGGACTAGCGGTGCTCTTC. It specifies CASSSWGLAVLF. The V call is TRBV5-6, the J call TRBJ2-1, with 11 bases matching TRBD2. The germline CDR1 and CDR2 sequences are SGHDT and YYEEEE. The CDR3 spans 12 residues. Drawing the rest from reference TRBV5-6 and TRBJ2-1, the complete variable domain is DAGVTQSPTHLIKTRGQQVTLRCSPKSGHDTVSWYQQALGQGPQFIFQYYEEEERQRGNFPDRFSGHQFPNYSSELNVNALLLGDSALYLCASSSWGLAVLFGPGTRLTVL.

The table lists this clone with a count of one. V and J are TRBV19 and TRBJ2-3; 9 bases align to TRBD2. The V gene end was trimmed by 7 bases and the J gene end by 2 bases; junction bases not matched to a gene: 4. CDR3 length equals 14 residues. Germline CDR1 and CDR2: LNHDA and SQIVND (reference sequence). In nucleotides, the CDR3 is TGTGCCAGTAACGCGGGAGGGTACACAGATACGCAGTATTTT. Amino acids: CASNAGGYTDTQYF. Filled out from reference TRBV19 and TRBJ2-3, the complete variable domain reads DGGITQSPKYLFRKEGQNVTLSCEQNLNHDAMYWYRQDPGQGLRLIYYSQIVNDFQKGDIAEGYSVSREKKESFPLTVTSAQKNPTAFYLCASNAGGYTDTQYFGPGTRLTVL.

This clone appeared a single time. The V and J genes are TRBV7-2 and TRBJ2-5; 14 nucleotides align to TRBD2. This CDR3 has 17 amino acids. Germline V gene data show CDR1 as SGHTA and CDR2 as FQGNSA. Losses at the gene ends were 5 bases for V and 1 base for J; bases not matched to a gene: 6. The DNA for the CDR3 is TGTGCCAGCAGCCCTCAAGGGACTAGCGGGAGCCAAGAGACCCAGTACTTC. It specifies CASSPQGTSGSQETQYF.

V and J are TRBV5-1 and TRBJ1-1; TRBD1 matches at 7 bases. The CDR3 length is 16 residues. Trimming cost V 3 bases and J 4 bases; bases outside gene matches: 12. Germline-derived CDR1 and CDR2 are SGHRS and YFSETQ. CDR3 bases: TGCGCCAGCAGCTCCATCAGGGGGTTGATCTCCACTGAAGCTTTCTTT. Residues: CASSSIRGLISTEAFF.